This TCR beta chain was captured in a study of T cell repertoires in cytomegalovirus infection. The wider study: Matching HLA type and CMV infection were both indicated by public TCR beta signatures. The study, taken as a whole, reports: Individuals carrying CMV plus the relevant HLA were identified by cumulative frequency of public TCR beta families. CMV-specific HLA-C-restricted TCR beta clonotypes dominated the ex vivo response.

Via MiXCR, TCRdb re-called the reads, giving one row per CDR3 protein. The repertoire consists of roughly 230,000 distinct CDR3 sequences, with more than 15% occurring once and the leading ten covering roughly 45%. Germline CDR1 MNHEY, CDR2 SVGAGI. The CDR3 sequence is 14 residues long. The ends were cut back, 2 bases at V and 6 bases at J, with 13 bases in the middle. This clonotype was seen a few times. The antigen is undetermined. The sequencing input was CD8+ T cells from PBMCs. This chain connects TRBV6-5 to TRBJ1-1; no firm D call. This clonotype was sampled from a human donor in good health (CMV status not recorded). Some clones in this sample may be carry-over from other donors' samples. Here the CDR3 reads CASSYLGEGPEAFF. The CDR3, as DNA: TGTGCCAGCAGTTACCTCGGGGAAGGCCCTGAAGCTTTCTTT.